The text below deals with one T cell receptor beta chain. The CDR3 consists of 16 residues. Trimming removed 2 bases from V and 4 bases from J; junction bases left unmatched: 2. Germline loops: CDR1 KGHSH, CDR2 LQKENI. TCRdb's copy holds only in-frame clones and misses some; the assay was immunoSEQ multiplex PCR. The sample has about 100,000 clones, roughly 80% seen once. These data belong to a study of OX40 agonist ivuxolimab in advanced cancers. Study-level background: People who had prior anti-PD-1, anti-PD-L1 or anti-CTLA-4 therapy could take part, and 35% to 50% had some. Of the patients, three showed partial responses, one with hepatocellular carcinoma and two with cutaneous melanoma.

The sample consisted of CD4+ or CD8+ T cells sorted from blood, taken in a trial of the OX40 agonist ivuxolimab. The clonotype was recovered from an adult with an advanced solid tumor such as melanoma, head and neck, liver or kidney cancer. This chain uses TRBV18 with TRBJ2-3, with 14 positions matching TRBD2. CDR3 sequence: CASSPGTSGSSDTQYF. In DNA, the CDR3 is TGTGCCAGCTCACCAGGGACTAGCGGGAGTTCAGATACGCAGTATTTT.